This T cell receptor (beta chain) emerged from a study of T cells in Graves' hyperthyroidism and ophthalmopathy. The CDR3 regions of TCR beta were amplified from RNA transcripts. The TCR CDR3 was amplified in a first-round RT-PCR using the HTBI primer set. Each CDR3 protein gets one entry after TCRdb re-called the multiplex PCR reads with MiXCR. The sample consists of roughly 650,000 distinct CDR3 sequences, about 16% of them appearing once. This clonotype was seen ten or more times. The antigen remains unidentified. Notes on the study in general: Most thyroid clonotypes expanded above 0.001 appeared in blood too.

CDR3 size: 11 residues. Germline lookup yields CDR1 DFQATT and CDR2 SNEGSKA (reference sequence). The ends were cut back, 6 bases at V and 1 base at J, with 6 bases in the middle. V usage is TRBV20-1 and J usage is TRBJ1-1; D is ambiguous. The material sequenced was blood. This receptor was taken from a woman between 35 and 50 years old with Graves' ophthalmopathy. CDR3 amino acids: CSAVGNTEAFF. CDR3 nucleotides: TGCAGTGCAGTGGGGAACACTGAAGCTTTCTTT.